Each of the 21 T cell receptor beta chains below was sequenced from the same sample in a study of blood T cell repertoires in COVID-19. Profiling relied on immunoSEQ multiplex PCR, and the TCRdb table lists in-frame clones only, not all of them. The repertoire includes about 120,000 clones, 87% of them detected once, and just under 30% sits in the top ten. The material sequenced was peripheral blood. These receptors came from a woman in her 70s with acute or convalescent COVID-19.

The chain joins TRBV19 to TRBJ2-3; 7 bases match TRBD1. This CDR3 contains 13 residues. Germline values: CDR1 LNHDA, CDR2 SQIVND (reference sequence). The V gene end was trimmed by 5 bases and the J gene end by 3 bases; junction bases not matched to a gene: 2. CDR3 sequence: CASSQGVTDTQYF. The CDR3 coding sequence is TGTGCCAGTAGTCAGGGGGTAACAGATACGCAGTATTTT.

The chain combines TRBV28 with TRBJ1-2, with a possible D match to TRBD1 (5 bases). The germline gives CDR1 MDHEN, CDR2 SYDVKM. The V and J ends lost 4 bases and 4 bases respectively, with 13 bases between them. CDR3 length: 14 amino acids. CDR3 loop: CASSSPGGGYGYTF. The CDR3 coding sequence is TGTGCCAGCAGTTCCCCGGGGGGTGGCTATGGCTACACCTTC.

V and J are TRBV4-2 and TRBJ1-1; D is uncertain. The germline V gene has CDR1 LGHNA and CDR2 YNFKEQ. V was clipped by 0 bases and J by 1 base, with 6 bases between them. The CDR3 is 14 residues long. CDR3 nucleotide sequence: TGTGCCAGCAGCCAAGAACAGAAGAACACTGAAGCTTTCTTT. This sequence encodes CASSQEQKNTEAFF.

The chain carries TRBV27 and TRBJ1-4; 10 bases are shared with TRBD1. The ends lost 4 bases at V and 7 bases at J; junction bases unmatched: 9. The germline V gene encodes CDR1 MNHEY and CDR2 SMNVEV (reference sequence). The CDR3 length is 16 residues. CDR3 amino acids: CASSWGFRTGGEKLFF. In DNA form, the CDR3 reads TGTGCCAGCAGTTGGGGGTTTCGGACAGGGGGTGAAAAACTGTTTTTT.

This chain connects TRBV19 to TRBJ1-5, with D possibly being TRBD1 (6 bases). In germline, CDR1 is LNHDA, CDR2 SQIVND (reference sequence). Trimming left V 10 bases short and J 2 bases short, with 18 bases between. There are 15 residues in the CDR3. CDR3: CATRGAGQGNQPQHF. The CDR3 DNA sequence: TGTGCCACCCGGGGGGCGGGTCAGGGCAATCAGCCCCAGCATTTT.

The V call is TRBV29-1, the J call TRBJ1-5, with D possibly matching TRBD1 (6 bases). Between the trimmed V and J ends, which lost 7 bases and 7 bases, there was a span of 17 bases. This CDR3 is 13 amino acids long. CDR1 SQVTM and CDR2 ANQGSEA come from the germline V gene. CDR3 loop: CSAQGGAGQPQHF. DNA for the CDR3: TGCAGCGCCCAAGGGGGGGCTGGCCAGCCCCAGCATTTT.

The chain couples TRBV4-2 to TRBJ2-1, with TRBD2 as a possible D gene (5 bases). Germline V lookup: CDR1 LGHNA, CDR2 YNFKEQ. The V and J ends lost 3 bases and 0 bases respectively, with 12 bases between them. CDR3 length: 16 amino acids. The CDR3 sequence: CASSHAPRGSYNEQFF. For the CDR3, the DNA is TGTGCCAGCAGCCACGCTCCCCGGGGCTCCTACAATGAGCAGTTCTTC.

This rearrangement joins TRBV2 to TRBJ1-2; the match to TRBD1 covers 9 bases. After removal of 10 bases from V and 1 base from J, the junction contained 7 bases not matched to a gene. Germline V gene sequence: CDR1 SNHLY, CDR2 FYNNEI. The CDR3 contains 14 residues. CDR3 sequence: CATSGQGNNYGYTF. As DNA, the CDR3 is TGTGCCACCTCAGGACAGGGGAATAACTATGGCTACACCTTC.

The V gene is TRBV28, the J gene TRBJ1-2; TRBD1 matches at 7 bases. The CDR3 extends over 15 amino acids. The germline V gene encodes CDR1 MDHEN and CDR2 SYDVKM. V was pared by 3 bases and J by 2 bases, with 6 bases of the junction left unmatched. The CDR3 nucleotides are TGTGCCAGCAGTTTCCCGCCGGGACAGAACTATGGCTACACCTTC. Translation: CASSFPPGQNYGYTF.

J is TRBJ2-3 and V is TRBV5-1, with TRBD1 matching 10 bases. The germline CDR1 and CDR2 sequences are SGHRS and YFSETQ. CDR3 length equals 13 residues. After removal of 4 bases from V and 6 bases from J, the junction contained 2 bases not matched to a gene. DNA for the CDR3: TGCGCCAGCAGCAGGACAGGGGGGGATACGCAGTATTTT. It is translated as CASSRTGGDTQYF.

The chain uses TRBV5-1 and TRBJ1-3, with D unresolved. This CDR3 is 15 amino acids long. With 4 bases removed from V and 4 bases from J, the gap between germline ends came to 15 bases. CDR1 and CDR2 from the germline V gene are SGHRS and YFSETQ. Here the CDR3 reads CASSPTNSRGNTIYF. CDR3 in DNA: TGCGCCAGCAGCCCCACTAATTCAAGAGGAAACACCATATATTTT.

This chain links TRBV5-6 with TRBJ2-2, with D uncertain. The CDR3 sequence is 15 residues long. The germline CDR1 and CDR2 sequences are SGHDT and YYEEEE. Trimming cost V 4 bases and J 1 base, with 11 bases left between them. CDR3 protein: CASSGPGENTGELFF. The CDR3 nucleotides read TGTGCCAGCAGCGGTCCAGGCGAGAACACCGGGGAGCTGTTTTTT.

The V gene is TRBV28, the J gene TRBJ2-2, with 13 positions matching TRBD2. CDR1 is MDHEN, CDR2 SYDVKM, per germline. This CDR3 contains 18 residues. V shed 6 bases and J 3 bases; nucleotides not matched to a gene: 10. CDR3: CASSHSVTSGGDTGELFF. The CDR3 nucleotides are TGTGCCAGCAGCCACTCCGTAACTAGCGGGGGGGACACCGGGGAGCTGTTTTTT.

The chain joins TRBV12-5 to TRBJ2-2; D gene ambiguous. V was clipped by 3 bases and J by 4 bases, with 6 bases between them. The CDR3 loop spans 13 amino acids. Per the germline V gene, CDR1 is LGHNT and CDR2 is FRNRAP. The CDR3 loop is CASGFGITGELFF. CDR3 DNA: TGTGCTAGTGGTTTCGGTATCACCGGGGAGCTGTTTTTT.

V and J are TRBV6-4 and TRBJ1-1; 7 bases align to TRBD1. V shed 5 bases, J shed 3 bases, and the junction held 12 bases outside the gene matches. Germline CDR1 MRHNA, CDR2 SNTAGT. This CDR3 spans 16 amino acids. Here the CDR3 reads CASSPKGGQGDTEAFF. The CDR3 nucleotides are TGTGCCAGCAGTCCAAAAGGGGGCCAGGGAGACACTGAAGCTTTCTTT.

In this sample, this clone turned up once. The chain has TRBV4-1 and TRBJ2-1, with TRBD2 matching over 11 bases. V trimming: 6 bases; J trimming: 9 bases; junction bases outside the gene matches: 19. The CDR3 spans 18 residues. Germline lookup yields CDR1 MGHRA and CDR2 YSYEKL. Written as DNA, the CDR3 is TGCGCCAGCAGACCTCTAGCGGGGGGCACCAGGTTCTTCGGTGAGCAGTTCTTC. Amino acids: CASRPLAGGTRFFGEQFF.

The rearrangement links TRBV18 to TRBJ1-5, with D possibly being TRBD1 (5 bases). The CDR3 has 15 amino acids. Germline values: CDR1 KGHSH, CDR2 LQKENI. V was shortened by 2 bases and J by 6 bases, with 14 bases between the two germline ends. DNA for the CDR3: TGTGCCAGCTCACCAACCACAGGCGGAACTCAGCCCCAGCATTTT. Protein: CASSPTTGGTQPQHF.

V is TRBV3-1 (or the pseudogene TRBV3-2) and J is TRBJ1-2; 7 bases align to TRBD1. The J segment lost 2 bases and the V segment lost 6 bases, leaving 3 bases of the junction unmatched. The CDR3 extends over 13 amino acids. Germline CDR1 LGHDT, CDR2 YNNKEL (reference sequence). Written as DNA, the CDR3 is TGTGCCAGCAGTCGGGACAGAAACTATGGCTACACCTTC. Translation gives CASSRDRNYGYTF.

V gene TRBV7-6 combines with J gene TRBJ1-4, with TRBD1 as a possible D gene (6 bases). V shed 0 bases and J shed 1 base, with 12 bases lying between them. The CDR3 has 17 amino acids. Germline-derived CDR1 and CDR2 are SGHVS and FNYEAQ. CDR3: CASSLALGAETNEKLFF. The CDR3 nucleotides are TGTGCCAGCAGCTTAGCGTTGGGGGCTGAAACTAATGAAAAACTGTTTTTT.

This chain uses TRBV7-2 with TRBJ1-2; 10 bases match TRBD1. This CDR3 contains 13 residues. The germline gives CDR1 SGHTA, CDR2 FQGNSA. The J segment lost 6 bases and the V segment lost 5 bases, leaving 3 bases of the junction unmatched. The CDR3 region has the DNA TGTGCCAGCAGCCCGACAGGGGGCCATGGCTACACCTTC. This encodes CASSPTGGHGYTF. Full variable domain (missing parts from reference TRBV7-2 and TRBJ1-2): GAGVSQSPSNKVTEKGKDVELRCDPISGHTALYWYRQSLGQGLEFLIYFQGNSAPDKSGLPSDRFSAERTGGSVSTLTIQRTQQEDSAVYLCASSPTGGHGYTFGSGTRLTVV.

This clone has just one count. The rearrangement uses TRBV12-3 or TRBV12-4 and TRBJ1-1; 7 bases map to TRBD1. V gave up 3 bases and J gave up 8 bases; unmatched junction bases: 3. There are 12 residues in the CDR3. The DNA for the CDR3 is TGTGCCAGCAGTTTTTGGGACAGAGAAGCTTTCTTT. Translating gives CASSFWDREAFF.